This TCR beta chain is from a study of T-cell memory formation after mild COVID-19. Study-wide findings and caveats: Several responding clones turned up in pre-infection memory, indicating that cross-reactive memory may have taken part. Contracting clones from day 15 to 85 had balanced CD4/CD8; later expanders favoured CD4+.

The CDR3 runs to 14 residues. The V segment lost 8 bases and the J segment 3 bases; nucleotides outside the gene matches: 6. Looked up from germline, CDR1 is MNHNS and CDR2 is SASEGT. A remark on this clonotype: What it binds is not known.

MiXCR, run by TCRdb on the 5' RACE reads, gives a single entry per CDR3 protein. The data hold around 300,000 distinct CDR3 sequences, with around 15% observed a single time. This chain connects TRBV6-1 to TRBJ2-7, with 11 bases identical to TRBD1. The source material was PBMCs or a T cell subset sorted from them (not recorded which). This clonotype was obtained from a man aged 18 to 29 who had mild COVID-19 (a few samples of this study predate the infection). Cell type and time point are not known. The CDR3 spells CASRWTGGIYEQYF. The CDR3 DNA reads TGTGCCAGCCGCTGGACAGGGGGCATCTACGAGCAGTACTTC.